Below are 23 T cell receptor beta chains sequenced from a single sample in a study of CD8 T cells in ankylosing spondylitis (dated by TCRdb to 2016 to 2017). Library construction relied on 5' RACE. This sample was sequenced with an Illumina HiSeq 2500. Clones were called with MiXCR by TCRdb after fastp trimmed the public reads at Q25, and only in-frame beta chains were retained. Rows with a matching CDR3 protein are joined into one entry that keeps the most common DNA and genes. A total of 7,000 to 8,000 distinct CDR3 sequences appear in this sample, approximately 2.7% of them only once. The top ten clones comprise approximately 37% of the sample. Sequenced input: blood, either unsorted or a sorted T cell fraction (not recorded which). The receptor source for this set is a female donor with ankylosing spondylitis or in good health (not recorded which).

This clonotype appeared many times. The rearrangement links TRBV9 to TRBJ2-1; 9 nucleotides match TRBD2. Germline values: CDR1 SGDLS, CDR2 YYNGEE. V shed 0 bases and J 1 base; nucleotides not matched to a gene: 5. The CDR3 is made up of 17 amino acids. CDR3 DNA sequence: TGTGCCAGCAGCGTAGGGGCTAGCGGGGATTCCTACAATGAGCAGTTCTTC. Translating gives CASSVGASGDSYNEQFF.

This clonotype appeared many times. The chain couples TRBV9 to TRBJ2-3; D may be TRBD2 (6 bases). V was cut by 0 bases and J by 3 bases, with 20 bases left in between. Germline CDR1 reads SGDLS; CDR2 reads YYNGEE. This CDR3 is 18 amino acids long. The DNA of the CDR3 is TGTGCCAGCAGCGTAGACCTCCTCGGGGGAGCCGGGACAGATACGCAGTATTTT. Translation gives CASSVDLLGGAGTDTQYF.

This clonotype has a count of ten or more. The gene calls are TRBV9 and TRBJ2-3, with a tentative D call TRBD2 (5 bases). The CDR3 has 16 amino acids. Trimming cost V 0 bases and J 0 bases, with 11 bases left between them. Germline assignment: CDR1 SGDLS and CDR2 YYNGEE. The CDR3 DNA follows: TGTGCCAGCAGCGTAGAATCTAGCCTGAGCACAGATACGCAGTATTTT. Protein product: CASSVESSLSTDTQYF.

This clonotype was detected ten times or more. The chain is built from TRBV9 and TRBJ2-3, with D uncertain. Trimming removed 4 bases at V and 2 bases at J, with 5 bases between. The germline gives CDR1 SGDLS, CDR2 YYNGEE. The CDR3 consists of 12 residues. Written as DNA, the CDR3 is TGTGCCAGCAGCTCTCCCACAGATACGCAGTATTTT. It codes for CASSSPTDTQYF.

There are many counts of this clonotype. The CDR3 sequence is CASSPLSEGAAQYF. The CDR3 region has the DNA TGTGCCAGCAGCCCCCTGAGCGAGGGAGCGGCCCAGTACTTC. The V gene is TRBV9, the J gene TRBJ2-5; maybe TRBD2 (5 bases). The CDR3 sequence is 14 residues long. V shed 4 bases and J shed 9 bases, with 19 bases lying between them. CDR1 is SGDLS and CDR2 is YYNGEE in the germline V gene. The full variable domain, its missing parts supplied by reference TRBV9 and TRBJ2-5, is DSGVTQTPKHLITATGQRVTLRCSPRSGDLSVYWYQQSLDQGLQFLIQYYNGEERAKGNILERFSAQQFPDLHSELNLSSLELGDSALYFCASSPLSEGAAQYFGPGTRLLVL.

This clonotype has ten or more counts. The chain couples TRBV9 to TRBJ2-1; 7 bases fit TRBD2. CDR3 length equals 14 residues. Germline V lookup: CDR1 SGDLS, CDR2 YYNGEE. The ends lost 4 bases at V and 2 bases at J; junction bases unmatched: 3. The CDR3: CASSTGTTYNEQFF. CDR3 nucleotides: TGTGCCAGCAGCACCGGGACTACCTACAATGAGCAGTTCTTC.

The table lists this clonotype with many counts. The CDR3 DNA reads as TGTGCCAGCAGCGTAGTGGGGGAACTCGCGAACACCGGGGAGCTGTTTTTT. Amino acids: CASSVVGELANTGELFF. This chain links TRBV9 with TRBJ2-2, with D tentatively TRBD1 or TRBD2 (5 bases each). CDR1 and CDR2 (germline): SGDLS, YYNGEE. The CDR3 is made up of 17 amino acids. Trimming cost V 0 bases and J 0 bases, with 12 bases left between them.

This clonotype was observed at least ten times. This chain links TRBV9 with TRBJ2-1; D may be TRBD2 (6 bases). Germline lookup yields CDR1 SGDLS and CDR2 YYNGEE. This CDR3 region has 15 residues. Between the trimmed V and J ends, which lost 0 bases and 6 bases, there was a span of 13 bases. The CDR3 DNA follows: TGTGCCAGCAGCGTAGGTAGCGGTGAGAGCAATGAGCAGTTCTTC. Translating it yields CASSVGSGESNEQFF.

This clonotype was counted many times. The J gene is TRBJ1-2, the V gene TRBV9; D call uncertain. V lost 3 bases and J 8 bases, leaving 11 bases between the germline ends. The CDR3 has 12 residues. CDR1 is SGDLS and CDR2 is YYNGEE in the germline V gene. The CDR3 nucleotides read TGTGCCAGCAGCGCCCCGACTGGGGGCTACACCTTC. Translating gives CASSAPTGGYTF.

This clonotype was found many times. This sequence joins TRBV9 and TRBJ2-1, with 9 bases identical to TRBD2. J lost 2 bases, V lost 3 bases, and 6 bases had no gene match. There are 16 residues in the CDR3. CDR1 and CDR2 (germline): SGDLS, YYNGEE. The CDR3 sequence: CASSASGKETYNEQFF. The CDR3 nucleotides read TGTGCCAGCAGCGCTAGCGGGAAGGAGACCTACAATGAGCAGTTCTTC.

This clonotype is medium-sized (0.01 to 0.1%) within its sample. The V gene is TRBV9, the J gene TRBJ2-4, with 8 bases aligning to TRBD2. CDR1 is SGDLS and CDR2 is YYNGEE in the germline V gene. CDR3 length: 17 amino acids. The junction had 20 bases not matched to a gene; V was cut back by 5 bases and J by 10 bases. The CDR3 coding sequence is TGTGCCAGCAGTGATCCCCGGGAGGGGACTCCGTTTCGGATTCAGTACTTC. It codes for CASSDPREGTPFRIQYF.

This clonotype has at least ten counts. The CDR3 reads CASSADATISYGYTF. Here the CDR3 DNA reads TGTGCCAGCAGCGCGGATGCGACGATAAGCTATGGCTACACCTTC. The chain carries TRBV9 and TRBJ1-2; D is unresolved. The CDR3 consists of 15 residues. Trimming cost V 3 bases and J 4 bases, with 16 bases left between them. The germline gives CDR1 SGDLS, CDR2 YYNGEE.

This clonotype was counted many times. The rearrangement links TRBV9 to TRBJ2-1, with 12 bases that match TRBD2. With 0 bases clipped from V and 4 bases from J, the junction kept 5 bases outside the gene matches. Germline V CDR1 and CDR2: SGDLS, YYNGEE. The CDR3 has 17 amino acids. The CDR3 loop is CASSVASGGAIYNEQFF. CDR3 nucleotides: TGTGCCAGCAGCGTAGCTAGCGGGGGGGCCATTTACAATGAGCAGTTCTTC.

By sample fraction, this clonotype is medium-sized. The chain is built from TRBV21-1 and TRBJ2-1; the table names TRBD2, a call not compared with the DNA. TRBV21-1 is a documented pseudogene. The CDR3 spans 17 residues. The CDR3 protein is CASSKPVSRGGVYEQFF. The CDR3 DNA reads as TGTGCCAGCAGCAAGCCTGTTTCGCGGGGGGGCGTTTATGAGCAGTTCTTC.

This clonotype has at least ten counts. The CDR3 DNA sequence: TGTGCCAGCAGCGGGGGACCGGGACTAGCACAAGAGACCCAGTACTTC. This translates into CASSGGPGLAQETQYF. V is TRBV5-4 and J is TRBJ2-5; 9 bases fit TRBD2. The germline gives CDR1 SGHNT, CDR2 YYREEE (reference sequence). The trim removed 4 bases at V and 2 bases at J, leaving 9 bases unmatched. The CDR3 has 16 residues.

This clonotype showed up many times. This chain links TRBV5-1 with TRBJ2-2, with TRBD2 identical over 8 bases. Trimming at V came to 0 bases and at J to 6 bases, leaving 7 bases not matched to a gene. The CDR3 covers 16 residues. Germline lookup yields CDR1 SGHRS and CDR2 YFSETQ. The CDR3: CASSLAGGAGAGELFF. In DNA form, the CDR3 reads TGCGCCAGCAGCTTGGCCGGGGGGGCCGGGGCCGGGGAGCTGTTTTTT.

The table lists this clonotype with many counts. V and J are TRBV9 and TRBJ2-1, with 8 bases matching TRBD2. The CDR3 totals 15 residues. J gave up 2 bases and V 3 bases, and 4 bases lay outside the gene matches. Looked up from germline, CDR1 is SGDLS and CDR2 is YYNGEE. The CDR3 nucleotides are TGTGCCAGCAGCGGAGCGGGAGCAGCCTACAATGAGCAGTTCTTC. Protein sequence: CASSGAGAAYNEQFF.

This clonotype was counted a few times. The chain has TRBV21-1 and TRBJ2-7; TRBD1, as called in the table, went unchecked against the DNA. TRBV21-1 is deemed a pseudogene. The CDR3 totals 14 residues. CDR3 sequence: CASKTQGATYEQYF. The DNA of the CDR3 is TGTGCCAGCAAGACACAGGGGGCAACCTACGAGCAGTACTTC.

This clonotype has a count of ten or more. The rearrangement joins TRBV9 to TRBJ2-7; D tentatively reads TRBD1 or TRBD2 (6 bases each). CDR3 length equals 14 residues. Trimming took off 3 bases at V and 6 bases at J, with 16 bases between the two ends. Germline lookup yields CDR1 SGDLS and CDR2 YYNGEE. DNA of the CDR3: TGTGCCAGCAGCGAGGGGGGAGAACTCCTCGAGCAGTACTTC. Its translation is CASSEGGELLEQYF.

The sample holds many counts of this clonotype. V gene TRBV9 combines with J gene TRBJ2-1; 10 bases line up with TRBD2. V was pared by 0 bases and J by 3 bases, with 12 bases of the junction left unmatched. The length of the CDR3 is 19 residues. Germline loops: CDR1 SGDLS, CDR2 YYNGEE. CDR3 coding DNA: TGTGCCAGCAGCGTAGCTGTCGTCCCGGGACTAGCGAACTACAATGAGCAGTTCTTC. This codes for CASSVAVVPGLANYNEQFF.

This clonotype was found many times. The chain is built from TRBV9 and TRBJ1-3, with 10 bases that match TRBD1. CDR1 is SGDLS and CDR2 is YYNGEE in the germline V gene. CDR3 length: 17 residues. V lost 2 bases and J lost 4; bases outside the gene matches: 9. DNA for the CDR3: TGTGCCAGCAGCGTCTCCCGGACAGGGGGTCCCGGAAACACCATATATTTT. Its protein is CASSVSRTGGPGNTIYF.

This clonotype was picked up many times. This rearrangement joins TRBV9 to TRBJ2-2; TRBD1 matches at 9 bases. In germline, CDR1 is SGDLS, CDR2 YYNGEE. This CDR3 spans 18 amino acids. The junction had 14 bases not matched to a gene; V was cut back by 3 bases and J by 5 bases. Here the CDR3 reads CASSGRGQGYSSTGELFF. The CDR3 DNA sequence: TGTGCCAGCAGCGGGAGGGGACAGGGTTACTCATCGACCGGGGAGCTGTTTTTT.

This clonotype showed up many times. The V gene is TRBV9, the J gene TRBJ1-1, with 9 bases lining up with TRBD1. CDR1 SGDLS and CDR2 YYNGEE come from the germline V gene. This CDR3 comprises 13 residues. The ends lost 4 bases at V and 6 bases at J; junction bases unmatched: 4. DNA for the CDR3: TGTGCCAGCAGCCCGGGACAGGGACCTGAAGCTTTCTTT. Amino acids: CASSPGQGPEAFF.